The rows below give T cell receptor beta chains drawn from one sample of a study of radiation and T cells in renal cell carcinoma. Clones were read by immunoSEQ multiplex PCR, and TCRdb kept only the in-frame ones, dropping some. The sample shows 95,000 to 150,000 clones, 80% to 85% of them seen only once. Here the sequenced sample was blood, taken from a patient whose treatment included radiotherapy and nephrectomy. The receptor source for this set is a woman aged 60-75 years with renal cell carcinoma. The CDR3 runs from the conserved cysteine through the conserved F or W. The D gene is left open where the match is weak. For some rows the clone size is stated as once, few or many, or as a class when expanded; others skip it.

.,TRBV25-1,.,TRBJ1-2,CASKGGRNYGYTF,TGTGCCAGCAAGGGAGGTAGAAACTATGGCTACACCTTC
TRBD1,TRBV4-1,.,TRBJ2-7,CASSQAGGPSYEQYF,TGCGCCAGCAGCCAGGCAGGGGGCCCGAGCTACGAGCAGTACTTC
.,TRBV5-1,.,TRBJ2-7,CASSVGYPSYEQYF,TGCGCCAGCAGCGTCGGGTACCCCTCCTACGAGCAGTACTTC
.,TRBV6-5,few,TRBJ2-3,CASSSRNRATDTQYF,TGTGCCAGCAGTTCTCGCAATCGGGCCACAGATACGCAGTATTTT
.,TRBV6-1,.,TRBJ2-3,CASSESPYPTDTQYF,TGTGCCAGCAGTGAATCGCCATACCCCACAGATACGCAGTATTTT
.,TRBV5-6,.,TRBJ1-5,CASSLRGMSNQPQHF,TGTGCCAGCAGTTTGAGGGGAATGAGCAATCAGCCCCAGCATTTT
TRBD1,TRBV5-6,once,TRBJ1-2,CASSFITEGALGYTF,TGTGCCAGCAGCTTTATCACAGAGGGGGCGCTTGGCTACACCTTC
.,TRBV6-5,once,TRBJ1-1,CASSSRGGDTEAFF,TGTGCCAGCAGCTCACGGGGAGGGGACACTGAAGCTTTCTTT
TRBD2,TRBV7-9,.,TRBJ2-1,CASSPRLAGLDNEQFF,TGTGCCAGCAGCCCTCGACTAGCGGGCCTAGACAATGAGCAGTTCTTC
.,TRBV21-1,.,TRBJ2-6,CASSYLPHFEADFSGANVLTF,TGTGCCAGCAGCTATCTTCCACATTTTGAGGCCGACTTCTCTGGGGCCAACGTCCTGACTTTC
.,TRBV2,.,TRBJ1-6,CASRGAMGLNSPLHF,TGTGCCAGCAGGGGGGCGATGGGCCTCAATTCACCCCTCCACTTT
TRBD2,TRBV5-5,.,TRBJ2-5,CASSLALAGGQETQYF,TGTGCCAGCAGCTTGGCCCTAGCGGGAGGGCAGGAGACCCAGTACTTC
.,TRBV5-1,few,TRBJ1-1,CASSLAPVSLGMNTEAFF,TGCGCCAGCAGCTTGGCCCCAGTGTCCCTAGGGATGAACACTGAAGCTTTCTTT
TRBD2,TRBV19,.,TRBJ2-4,CASSISGGRTKNIQYF,TGTGCCAGTAGTATAAGCGGGGGTCGGACCAAAAACATTCAGTACTTC
.,TRBV5-1,few,TRBJ2-5,CASSLGLRGARETQYF,TGCGCCAGCAGCTTGGGTCTCAGGGGGGCGCGCGAGACCCAGTACTTC
.,TRBV4-1,.,TRBJ1-2,CASSLQAEGISYGYTF,TGCGCCAGCAGCCTACAGGCAGAGGGCATCAGCTATGGCTACACCTTC
.,TRBV5-4,once,TRBJ2-7,CASSSSPPNGQYF,TGTGCCAGCAGTTCATCTCCTCCGAACGGGCAGTACTTC